A selection of T cell receptor beta chains follows, all from one sample in a study of beta chain features in type 1 diabetes. TCRdb's copy holds only in-frame clones and misses some; the assay was immunoSEQ multiplex PCR. Altogether about 150,000 clones are present, more than 9% being singletons, with the ten largest covering around 1.4%. Sequencing used naive CD4+ T cells from blood. The origin of the receptors is a man younger than 35 in good health. The CDR3 runs from the conserved cysteine through the conserved F or W. D genes are given only for firm matches. Some rows have no size entry. The others give once, few or many, or a class for an expanded clone.

V: TRBV7-2
D: TRBD2
size: few
J: TRBJ2-7
CDR3: CASSSGTSGGLRYEQYF
DNA: TGTGCCAGCAGCTCGGGAACTAGCGGGGGACTCCGTTACGAGCAGTACTTC

V: TRBV7-9
D: -
size: many
J: TRBJ1-6
CDR3: CASSPSTRFPLHF
DNA: TGTGCCAGCAGCCCCTCGACTCGTTTCCCCCTCCACTTT

V: TRBV19
D: -
size: -
J: TRBJ2-1
CDR3: CASSIVNPPVGQFF
DNA: TGTGCCAGTAGTATAGTTAACCCCCCAGTTGGGCAGTTCTTC

V: TRBV9
D: -
size: -
J: TRBJ1-1
CDR3: CASSVGEGTAFF
DNA: TGTGCCAGCAGCGTAGGAGAAGGGACTGCTTTCTTT

V: TRBV28
D: TRBD1
size: many
J: TRBJ2-2
CDR3: CASRGTGRNTGELFF
DNA: TGTGCCAGCAGAGGGACAGGGAGGAACACCGGGGAGCTGTTTTTT

V: TRBV11-3
D: TRBD2
size: -
J: TRBJ2-1
CDR3: CASSLRGGPYNEQFF
DNA: TGTGCCAGCAGCTTACGGGGGGGGCCTTACAATGAGCAGTTCTTC

V: TRBV7-2
D: TRBD1
size: few
J: TRBJ1-5
CDR3: CASSFQGASQPQHF
DNA: TGTGCCAGCAGCTTCCAGGGGGCCAGTCAGCCCCAGCATTTT

V: TRBV6-5
D: TRBD1
size: few
J: TRBJ1-2
CDR3: CASSYTNRGHYGYTF
DNA: TGTGCCAGCAGTTACACCAACAGGGGCCACTATGGCTACACCTTC

V: TRBV19
D: TRBD2
size: -
J: TRBJ2-1
CDR3: CASSISRGGYNEQFF
DNA: TGTGCCAGTAGTATCTCGCGGGGGGGCTACAATGAGCAGTTCTTC

V: TRBV18
D: TRBD2
size: few
J: TRBJ2-3
CDR3: CASSPLLAGTRLDTQYF
DNA: TGTGCCAGCTCACCACTCCTAGCGGGGACCCGCCTCGATACGCAGTATTTT

V: TRBV7-2
D: -
size: few
J: TRBJ1-5
CDR3: CASSLVQASNQPQHF
DNA: TGTGCCAGCAGCTTAGTGCAGGCTAGCAATCAGCCCCAGCATTTT

V: TRBV18
D: TRBD1
size: -
J: TRBJ2-7
CDR3: CASSHRDRGTYEQYF
DNA: TGTGCCAGCTCACACCGGGACAGGGGGACCTACGAGCAGTACTTC

V: TRBV10-3
D: TRBD1
size: few
J: TRBJ2-7
CDR3: CAISGQGALGEQYF
DNA: TGTGCCATCAGCGGACAGGGGGCTTTGGGGGAGCAGTACTTC

V: TRBV6-6
D: TRBD2
size: -
J: TRBJ2-3
CDR3: CASSQGLAGALDTQYF
DNA: TGTGCCAGCAGTCAGGGACTAGCGGGGGCCTTAGATACGCAGTATTTT

V: TRBV7-9
D: -
size: few
J: TRBJ2-7
CDR3: CASSHRDRYEQYF
DNA: TGTGCCAGCAGCCACAGGGATCGGTACGAGCAGTACTTC

V: TRBV7-9
D: -
size: once
J: TRBJ1-6
CDR3: CASRGDIPSSYNSPLHF
DNA: TGTGCCAGCAGGGGGGACATTCCAAGCTCCTATAATTCACCCCTCCACTTT

V: TRBV7-3
D: -
size: many
J: TRBJ2-2
CDR3: CASSLIPGPGALFF
DNA: TGTGCCAGCAGCTTAATTCCGGGACCGGGAGCGCTGTTTTTT

V: TRBV19
D: TRBD1
size: -
J: TRBJ2-1
CDR3: CASSIGSAGGQEQFF
DNA: TGTGCCAGTAGTATAGGTTCGGCAGGGGGCCAGGAGCAGTTCTTC

V: TRBV6-5
D: TRBD1
size: -
J: TRBJ2-7
CDR3: CASSTGQVRSYEQYF
DNA: TGTGCCAGCAGTACCGGACAGGTGAGGTCCTACGAGCAGTACTTC

V: TRBV5-4
D: -
size: many
J: TRBJ2-2
CDR3: CAAGPSSTGELFF
DNA: TGTGCCGCAGGGCCATCAAGTACCGGGGAGCTGTTTTTT

V: TRBV18
D: TRBD2
size: -
J: TRBJ2-1
CDR3: CASSPWTSGGNEQFF
DNA: TGTGCCAGCTCACCCTGGACTAGCGGGGGCAATGAGCAGTTCTTC

V: TRBV11-2
D: TRBD2
size: -
J: TRBJ2-7
CDR3: CASSPGTSGYEQYF
DNA: TGTGCCAGCAGCCCCGGGACTAGCGGCTACGAGCAGTACTTC

V: TRBV4-2
D: TRBD1
size: few
J: TRBJ2-7
CDR3: CASSRTGQGFYEQYF
DNA: TGTGCCAGCAGCCGGACGGGACAGGGGTTCTACGAGCAGTACTTC

V: TRBV2
D: TRBD1
size: few
J: TRBJ2-7
CDR3: CASSGTGGYEQYF
DNA: TGTGCCAGCAGCGGGACAGGGGGCTACGAGCAGTACTTC

V: TRBV19
D: -
size: few
J: TRBJ2-7
CDR3: CASSIGQAIDYEQYF
DNA: TGTGCCAGTAGTATAGGACAGGCAATCGACTACGAGCAGTACTTC

V: TRBV7-9
D: TRBD1
size: -
J: TRBJ2-4
CDR3: CASSLGGQGTKNIQYF
DNA: TGTGCCAGCAGCTTAGGGGGACAGGGAACCAAAAACATTCAGTACTTC

V: TRBV29-1
D: -
size: -
J: TRBJ1-4
CDR3: CSVDLAGLGKLFF
DNA: TGCAGCGTCGATTTGGCGGGATTAGGAAAACTGTTTTTT

V: TRBV28
D: -
size: few
J: TRBJ2-2
CDR3: CASSWQGKTGELFF
DNA: TGTGCCAGCAGTTGGCAGGGGAAGACCGGGGAGCTGTTTTTT

V: TRBV5-1
D: -
size: -
J: TRBJ2-7
CDR3: CASRGLSSYEQYF
DNA: TGCGCCAGCCGGGGGTTAAGCTCCTACGAGCAGTACTTC

V: TRBV30
D: TRBD1
size: many
J: TRBJ2-5
CDR3: CAWRGDRGETQYF
DNA: TGTGCCTGGAGGGGTGACAGGGGTGAGACCCAGTACTTC

V: TRBV7-2
D: -
size: few
J: TRBJ2-5
CDR3: CASSLRGQQETQYF
DNA: TGTGCCAGCAGCCTCCGTGGGCAGCAAGAGACCCAGTACTTC

V: TRBV11-2
D: -
size: few
J: TRBJ2-3
CDR3: CASSFRRWDTQYF
DNA: TGTGCCAGCAGCTTCCGGAGGTGGGATACGCAGTATTTT

V: TRBV19
D: TRBD2
size: few
J: TRBJ2-1
CDR3: CASSPRGGTHNEQFF
DNA: TGTGCCAGTAGCCCGCGGGGGGGAACCCACAATGAGCAGTTCTTC

V: TRBV6-4
D: TRBD1
size: -
J: TRBJ2-3
CDR3: CASSEDRAADTQYF
DNA: TGTGCCAGCAGTGAAGACAGGGCCGCAGATACGCAGTATTTT

V: TRBV7-2
D: TRBD1
size: few
J: TRBJ2-3
CDR3: CASSLDRGITDTQYF
DNA: TGTGCCAGCAGCTTAGACAGGGGTATCACAGATACGCAGTATTTT

V: TRBV29-1
D: TRBD2
size: -
J: TRBJ2-7
CDR3: CSVGAAGVLEQYF
DNA: TGCAGCGTTGGGGCGGCGGGGGTTCTCGAGCAGTACTTC

V: TRBV18
D: TRBD1
size: -
J: TRBJ1-1
CDR3: CASSPPYGTGLNTEAFF
DNA: TGTGCCAGCTCACCACCGTATGGGACAGGACTGAACACTGAAGCTTTCTTT

V: TRBV19
D: -
size: few
J: TRBJ1-5
CDR3: CASSIEDGGPQHF
DNA: TGTGCCAGTAGTATAGAAGACGGGGGTCCCCAGCATTTT

V: TRBV5-4
D: -
size: few
J: TRBJ1-2
CDR3: CASSSDRDYGYTF
DNA: TGTGCCAGCAGCTCGGACAGAGACTATGGCTACACCTTC

V: TRBV6-5
D: TRBD2
size: -
J: TRBJ2-3
CDR3: CASSYWRGGASTQYF
DNA: TGTGCCAGCAGTTACTGGCGGGGGGGCGCCAGTACGCAGTATTTT

V: TRBV27
D: TRBD1
size: few
J: TRBJ2-7
CDR3: CASSFKMWGQGGSAYEQYF
DNA: TGTGCCAGCAGTTTCAAAATGTGGGGACAGGGAGGCAGCGCTTACGAGCAGTACTTC

V: TRBV6-5
D: -
size: -
J: TRBJ2-7
CDR3: CASSYSRQAYEQYF
DNA: TGTGCCAGCAGTTACTCGAGACAGGCCTACGAGCAGTACTTC

V: TRBV18
D: -
size: few
J: TRBJ1-2
CDR3: CASSPDYRAANYGYTF
DNA: TGTGCCAGCTCACCGGATTACAGGGCAGCTAACTATGGCTACACCTTC

V: TRBV7-2
D: -
size: few
J: TRBJ2-7
CDR3: CASSKTMAPSYEQYF
DNA: TGTGCCAGCAGCAAAACGATGGCCCCTTCCTACGAGCAGTACTTC

V: TRBV4-3
D: TRBD1
size: -
J: TRBJ1-2
CDR3: CASSQLNRGANYGYTF
DNA: TGCGCCAGCAGCCAACTTAACAGGGGTGCTAACTATGGCTACACCTTC

V: TRBV30
D: -
size: many
J: TRBJ2-7
CDR3: CAWSVLSGSEQYF
DNA: TGTGCCTGGAGTGTCCTATCAGGTAGCGAGCAGTACTTC

V: TRBV6-6
D: -
size: few
J: TRBJ2-5
CDR3: CASRSPGGVGETQYF
DNA: TGTGCCAGCAGGTCCCCGGGGGGCGTTGGGGAGACCCAGTACTTC

V: TRBV6-1
D: -
size: -
J: TRBJ2-5
CDR3: CASSEGGTVETQYF
DNA: TGTGCCAGCAGTGAGGGGGGAACCGTGGAGACCCAGTACTTC

V: TRBV6-5
D: TRBD1
size: few
J: TRBJ2-7
CDR3: CASSPGTGGHEQYF
DNA: TGTGCCAGCAGTCCCGGGACAGGAGGCCACGAGCAGTACTTC

V: TRBV15
D: TRBD2
size: few
J: TRBJ2-5
CDR3: CATSRVGRGETQYF
DNA: TGTGCCACCAGCAGAGTAGGGAGGGGAGAGACCCAGTACTTC

V: TRBV7-2
D: TRBD1
size: -
J: TRBJ1-6
CDR3: CASSLDRDRGNSPLHF
DNA: TGTGCCAGCAGCTTAGATCGGGACAGGGGGAATTCACCCCTCCACTTT

V: TRBV7-2
D: -
size: -
J: TRBJ1-6
CDR3: CASSLRVSGLLNSPLHF
DNA: TGTGCCAGCAGCCTCAGGGTCTCTGGTCTATTGAATTCACCCCTCCACTTT

V: TRBV6-5
D: -
size: few
J: TRBJ1-6
CDR3: CASSYSKRTYNSPLHF
DNA: TGTGCCAGCAGTTACTCGAAACGGACTTATAATTCACCCCTCCACTTT

V: TRBV5-1
D: -
size: once
J: TRBJ2-5
CDR3: CASSLDIREETQYF
DNA: TGCGCCAGCAGCTTGGATATCAGGGAAGAGACCCAGTACTTC

V: TRBV30
D: TRBD1
size: many
J: TRBJ1-4
CDR3: CAWSPGQGLSEKLFF
DNA: TGTGCCTGGAGTCCCGGACAGGGATTGAGTGAAAAACTGTTTTTT

V: TRBV28
D: -
size: -
J: TRBJ1-2
CDR3: CASSRGNGYTF
DNA: TGTGCCAGCAGCAGGGGCAATGGCTACACCTTC